Listed below are T cell receptor beta chains from one sample, sequenced in a study of CD8+ T cells in alopecia areata. Repertoires were generated with immunoSEQ multiplex PCR, while TCRdb's copy carries only in-frame clones and drops some. The top ten hold 0.85% to 1.3% of the sample, which has about 190,000 clones, roughly 66% seen once. The sample consisted of CD4+ T cells sorted from blood, taken at week 24, from a patient treated with tofacitinib. These receptors were obtained from a human donor with alopecia areata. Each CDR3 is given with its conserved first and last residue. Each record gives: J gene, clone size, V gene, D gene, CDR3 protein, CDR3 DNA. A D gene is named only where the DNA matches it firmly. Where a row states a size, it is once, few, many or the class of an expanded clone; other rows omit it.

>TRBJ2-4|-|TRBV2|TRBD1
CASSNRDRTGSLTRNIQYF
TGTGCCAGCAGCAATCGGGACAGGACGGGGTCTTTAACGAGAAACATTCAGTACTTC
>TRBJ2-5|-|TRBV11-2|-
CASSPGLQTPQETQYF
TGTGCCAGCAGCCCGGGACTCCAAACCCCCCAAGAGACCCAGTACTTC
>TRBJ1-4|once|TRBV30|-
CAWSRMSVGEKLFF
TGTGCCTGGAGTAGGATGTCAGTAGGCGAAAAACTGTTTTTT
>TRBJ1-2|-|TRBV6-5|-
CASSTQGRGHLWF
TGTGCCAGCAGTACCCAGGGAAGAGGTCACCTATGGTTC
>TRBJ1-4|-|TRBV29-1|-
CSVRRDNEKLFF
TGCAGCGTTCGCAGGGATAATGAAAAACTGTTTTTT
>TRBJ2-3|-|TRBV9|-
CASSVVPADTQYF
TGTGCCAGCAGCGTAGTTCCCGCAGATACGCAGTATTTT
>TRBJ1-6|-|TRBV6-5|-
CASREQGNSPLHF
TGTGCCAGCCGTGAACAGGGCAATTCACCCCTCCACTTT
>TRBJ1-6|-|TRBV30|-
CAWSPYGVPLHF
TGTGCCTGGAGTCCTTATGGGGTACCCCTCCACTTT
>TRBJ1-4|-|TRBV4-1|TRBD1
CASSQGWGGQGSEKLFF
TGCGCCAGCAGCCAAGGATGGGGCGGACAGGGATCTGAAAAACTGTTTTTT
>TRBJ1-4|-|TRBV7-6|-
CASSPGQRKRNEKLFF
TGTGCCAGCAGCCCTGGACAGAGGAAACGAAATGAAAAACTGTTTTTT
>TRBJ1-5|-|TRBV28|-
CASTPGQSPNQPQHF
TGTGCCAGCACCCCTGGGCAGTCCCCCAATCAGCCCCAGCATTTT
>TRBJ2-1|-|TRBV11-2|TRBD2
CASTLYSGGLYNEQFF
TGTGCCAGCACACTATATAGCGGGGGACTATACAATGAGCAGTTCTTC
>TRBJ1-1|-|TRBV29-1|-
CSVGGSGTEAFF
TGCAGCGTTGGAGGGTCCGGGACTGAAGCTTTCTTT
>TRBJ2-7|-|TRBV27|-
CASSPRLMGSYEQYF
TGTGCCAGCAGTCCCCGACTGATGGGGTCCTACGAGCAGTACTTC
>TRBJ2-3|few|TRBV2|-
CASSEADTQYF
TGTGCCAGCAGTGAGGCAGATACGCAGTATTTT
>TRBJ2-1|-|TRBV10-3|-
CAAGDEQFF
TGTGCCGCCGGGGATGAGCAGTTCTTC
>TRBJ1-1|-|TRBV13|TRBD1
CASSDTGGKDEAFF
TGTGCCAGCAGCGATACAGGGGGAAAAGATGAAGCTTTCTTT
>TRBJ2-2|-|TRBV7-3|TRBD1
CASSQTGWGTGELFF
TGTGCCAGCAGCCAGACAGGGTGGGGTACCGGGGAGCTGTTTTTT
>TRBJ1-5|-|TRBV29-1|TRBD1
CSVKTGQVGQPQHF
TGCAGCGTGAAGACAGGGCAGGTGGGTCAGCCCCAGCATTTT
>TRBJ2-3|-|TRBV4-1|TRBD2
CASSGGGTDTQYF
TGCGCCAGCAGCGGGGGGGGCACAGATACGCAGTATTTT
>TRBJ2-4|few|TRBV11-1|TRBD2
CASSLQAGNIQYF
TGTGCCAGCAGCTTACAAGCGGGGAACATTCAGTACTTC
>TRBJ1-1|once|TRBV9|-
CASSVGPDENTEAFF
TGTGCCAGCAGCGTGGGCCCGGACGAGAACACTGAAGCTTTCTTT
>TRBJ2-1|-|TRBV15|-
CATSRDVVGAFSYNEQFF
TGTGCCACCAGCAGAGATGTTGTGGGGGCCTTTTCCTACAATGAGCAGTTCTTC
>TRBJ1-2|-|TRBV7-2|-
CASSLGQKVYGYTF
TGTGCCAGCAGCCTAGGACAAAAAGTCTATGGCTACACCTTC
>TRBJ1-2|few|TRBV23-1|TRBD1
CASYGTGNLYGYTF
TGCGCCAGCTACGGGACAGGGAATCTCTATGGCTACACCTTC
>TRBJ1-1|-|TRBV9|-
CASSLGADPSTEAFF
TGTGCCAGCAGCCTAGGGGCCGACCCGAGCACTGAAGCTTTCTTT
>TRBJ2-1|few|TRBV14|-
CASSQLSGVYNEQFF
TGTGCCAGCAGCCAACTGTCAGGGGTTTACAATGAGCAGTTCTTC
>TRBJ2-5|-|TRBV30|-
CAWSQGAYQETQYF
TGTGCCTGGAGTCAAGGGGCCTACCAAGAGACCCAGTACTTC
>TRBJ2-5|-|TRBV30|-
CAWRREQETQYF
TGTGCCTGGAGAAGGGAGCAAGAGACCCAGTACTTC
>TRBJ1-2|-|TRBV14|TRBD1
CASSQIGTGTNGYTF
TGTGCCAGCAGCCAAATTGGGACAGGGACGAATGGCTACACCTTC
>TRBJ1-4|many|TRBV7-2|-
CASSRPTNEKLFF
TGTGCCAGCAGCCGCCCGACTAATGAAAAACTGTTTTTT